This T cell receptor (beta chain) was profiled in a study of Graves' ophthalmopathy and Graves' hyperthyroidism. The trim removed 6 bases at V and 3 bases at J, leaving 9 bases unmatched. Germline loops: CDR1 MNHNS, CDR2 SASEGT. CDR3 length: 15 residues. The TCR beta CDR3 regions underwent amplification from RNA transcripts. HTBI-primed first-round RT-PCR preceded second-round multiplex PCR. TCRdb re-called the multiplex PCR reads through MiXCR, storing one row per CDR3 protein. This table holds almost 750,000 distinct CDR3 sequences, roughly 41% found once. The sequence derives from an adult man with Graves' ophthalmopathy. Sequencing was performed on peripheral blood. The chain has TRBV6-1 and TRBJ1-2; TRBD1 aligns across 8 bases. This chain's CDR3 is CASRRTGTGDYGYTF. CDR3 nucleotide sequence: TGTGCCAGCAGACGGACCGGGACAGGAGACTATGGCTACACCTTC.